The rows below give T cell receptor beta chains drawn from one sample of a study of shared clonotypes between healthy human individuals. Assay used: immunoSEQ multiplex PCR; TCRdb lists only in-frame clones, some missing. The repertoire holds over a million clones, with 96% as singletons. Sequencing used naive CD4+ T cells sorted from blood. These receptor sequences come from a man under 40 in good health. CDR3s include the opening cysteine and the closing phenylalanine or tryptophan. The D gene is left open where the match is weak. Part of the rows lack a size; the others show once, few, many or a class for expanded clones.

size | J | V | length | D | DNA | CDR3
NA | TRBJ2-5 | TRBV11-2 | 15 | NA | TGTGCCAGCAGCCCAAAGTGGGCCAGGGCAGAGACCCAGTACTTC | CASSPKWARAETQYF
few | TRBJ2-1 | TRBV28 | 15 | TRBD2 | TGTGCCAGCAGTTTACGGCTAGCGGGGGCCAATGAGCAGTTCTTC | CASSLRLAGANEQFF
NA | TRBJ2-1 | TRBV6-1 | 13 | NA | TGTGCCAGCAGTTTTTATAGCGTAAATGAGCAGTTCTTC | CASSFYSVNEQFF
NA | TRBJ1-1 | TRBV5-1 | 14 | TRBD1 | TGCGCCACCACCAGGGGGACAGGCAACACTGAAGCTTTCTTT | CATTRGTGNTEAFF
NA | TRBJ2-7 | TRBV30 | 13 | NA | TGTGCCTGGAGTAAGGCCCTCTTGGGCGAGCAGTACTTC | CAWSKALLGEQYF
once | TRBJ2-2 | TRBV6-1 | 14 | NA | TGTGCCAGCATCGGGCTAGGGGGAGGCGGGGAGCTGTTTTTT | CASIGLGGGGELFF
NA | TRBJ2-1 | TRBV28 | 14 | TRBD2 | TGTGCCAGCAGTTTGGGGCGGGAGTGGAATGAGCAGTTCTTC | CASSLGREWNEQFF
NA | TRBJ2-1 | TRBV5-4 | 14 | TRBD2 | TGTGCCAGCAGCTTGGCCAGGGCCGCGGGAGTATTGTTCTTC | CASSLARAAGVLFF
once | TRBJ2-5 | TRBV5-1 | 13 | NA | TGCGCCAGCACATTGGCGGTTCAAGAGACCCAGTACTTC | CASTLAVQETQYF
NA | TRBJ2-5 | TRBV11-2 | 13 | NA | TGTGCCAGCAGCTTAGGGCCAGGGGAGACCCAGTACTTC | CASSLGPGETQYF
NA | TRBJ2-7 | TRBV6-5 | 15 | TRBD2 | TGTGCCAGCAGTTACTCCCTAGCGGGAGCATTCGAGCAGTACTTC | CASSYSLAGAFEQYF
NA | TRBJ1-4 | TRBV9 | 15 | TRBD1 | TGTGCCAGCAGTGCAAAAGGGGGCGCGGGCGAAAAACTGTTTTTT | CASSAKGGAGEKLFF
NA | TRBJ2-3 | TRBV25-1 | 16 | TRBD2 | TGTGCCAGCAGTGAAAGGCCGGGAGGTAGCTCAGATACGCAGTATTTT | CASSERPGGSSDTQYF
NA | TRBJ2-1 | TRBV28 | 15 | NA | TGTGCCAGCAGTCCCCACGGTCTGGGCATCAATGAGCAGTTCTTC | CASSPHGLGINEQFF
NA | TRBJ1-4 | TRBV27 | 15 | NA | TGTGCCAGCAGTCTAGCCGCTGCAACTAATGAAAAACTGTTTTTT | CASSLAAATNEKLFF
NA | TRBJ2-7 | TRBV28 | 12 | NA | TGTGCCAGCAGTTTCAACTATTACGAGCAGTACTTC | CASSFNYYEQYF
NA | TRBJ2-1 | TRBV5-1 | 14 | NA | TGCGCCAGCAGCTTGGAGGTAGGAGTACCCGAGCAGTTCTTC | CASSLEVGVPEQFF